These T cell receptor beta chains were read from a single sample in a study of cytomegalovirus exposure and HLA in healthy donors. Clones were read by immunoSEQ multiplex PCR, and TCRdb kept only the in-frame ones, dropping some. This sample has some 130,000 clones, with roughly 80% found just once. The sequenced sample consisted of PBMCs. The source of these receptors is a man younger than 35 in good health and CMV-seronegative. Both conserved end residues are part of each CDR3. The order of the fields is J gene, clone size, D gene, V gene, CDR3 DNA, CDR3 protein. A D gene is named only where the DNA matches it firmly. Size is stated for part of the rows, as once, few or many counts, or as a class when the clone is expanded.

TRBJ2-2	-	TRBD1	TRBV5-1	TGCGCCAGCAGGAGCCCGGGACAGTCGAACACCGGGGAGCTGTTTTTT	CASRSPGQSNTGELFF
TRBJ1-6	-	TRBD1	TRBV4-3	TGCGCCAGCAGCCAAGGGGGGACAGGTGGTTCACCCCTCCACTTT	CASSQGGTGGSPLHF
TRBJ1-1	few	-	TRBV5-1	TGCGCCAGCAGTCGAACTGTCCAGAACACTGAAGCTTTCTTT	CASSRTVQNTEAFF
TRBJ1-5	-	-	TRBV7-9	TGTGCCAGCAGCCTGACCGAGGGCAATCAGCCCCAGCATTTT	CASSLTEGNQPQHF
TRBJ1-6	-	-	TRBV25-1	TGTGCCAGCAGGGCGGTTGTCAATTCACCCCTCCACTTT	CASRAVVNSPLHF
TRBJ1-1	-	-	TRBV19	TGTGCCAGTAGGCCCAGTTTTATGAACACTGAAGCTTTCTTT	CASRPSFMNTEAFF
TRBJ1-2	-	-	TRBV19	TGTGCCAGTTGGGGGCGAGATGGCTACACCTTC	CASWGRDGYTF
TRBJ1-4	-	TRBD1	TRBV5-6	TGTGCCAGCAGCTTTGGGAACAGGGGTGATGAAAAACTGTTTTTT	CASSFGNRGDEKLFF
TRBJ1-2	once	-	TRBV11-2	TGTGCCAGCAGCTTAGTAAGGGGTCGGGATGGCTACACCTTC	CASSLVRGRDGYTF
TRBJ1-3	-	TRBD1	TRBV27	TGTGCCAGCAGTCACACAGGGGAGACAGGAAACACCATATATTTT	CASSHTGETGNTIYF
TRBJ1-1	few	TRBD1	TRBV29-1	TGCAGCGTTCCTGACAGGGACACTGAAGCTTTCTTT	CSVPDRDTEAFF
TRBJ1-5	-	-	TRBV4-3	TGCGCCAGCAGTACAGGGATCAATCAGCCCCAGCATTTT	CASSTGINQPQHF
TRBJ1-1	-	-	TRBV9	TGTGCCAGCTTGGGCAGGGATGGAGCTTTCTTT	CASLGRDGAFF
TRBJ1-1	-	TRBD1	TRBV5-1	TGCGCCAGCAGCATTGATTCCCGCAGGGGGCGCAGCACTGAAGCTTTCTTT	CASSIDSRRGRSTEAFF
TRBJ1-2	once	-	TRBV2	TGTGCCAGACAGGGTCATGGCTACACCTTC	CARQGHGYTF
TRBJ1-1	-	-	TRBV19	TGTGCCAGTAGTATAGCTCCGGGAGTAAGGACTGAAGCTTTCTTT	CASSIAPGVRTEAFF
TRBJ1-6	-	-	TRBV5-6	TGTGCCAGCAGCCAACCGGGTAGCTCCTATAATTCACCCCTCCACTTT	CASSQPGSSYNSPLHF
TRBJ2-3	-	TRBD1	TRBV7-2	TGTGCCAGCAGCTGGAGGACAGGGGGGGCAGATACGCAGTATTTT	CASSWRTGGADTQYF
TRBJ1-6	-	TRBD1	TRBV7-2	TGTGCCAGCAGCCTAACAGCCTCAGGGGGTTCACCCCTCCACTTT	CASSLTASGGSPLHF
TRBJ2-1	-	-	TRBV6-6	TGTGCCAGCAGGGGGACTTCCTACAATGAGCAGTTCTTC	CASRGTSYNEQFF
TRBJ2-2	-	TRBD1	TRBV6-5	TGTGCCAGCAGTTACAGACAGGGCTGGGCCGGGGAGCTGTTTTTT	CASSYRQGWAGELFF
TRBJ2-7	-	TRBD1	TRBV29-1	TGCAGCGTTGAAAACAGGGGCCGGTACTTC	CSVENRGRYF
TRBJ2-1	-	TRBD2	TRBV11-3	TGTGCCAGCAGCTTAGAACTAGCGGGCTACAATGAGCAGTTCTTC	CASSLELAGYNEQFF
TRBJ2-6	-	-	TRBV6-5	TGTGCCAGCAGTCCTAGCCTCTCTGGGGCCAACGTCCTGACTTTC	CASSPSLSGANVLTF
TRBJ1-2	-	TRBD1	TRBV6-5	TGTGCCAGCAGTTACAGGGGGCTGTCAGGCTACACCTTC	CASSYRGLSGYTF
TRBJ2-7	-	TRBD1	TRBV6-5	TGTGCCAGCAGTTACGGGGACAGGTACTACGAGCAGTACTTC	CASSYGDRYYEQYF
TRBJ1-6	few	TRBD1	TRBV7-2	TGTGCCAGCAGCTTAAGGACAGGGAGGCTCCACTTT	CASSLRTGRLHF
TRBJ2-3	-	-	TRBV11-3	TGTGCCAGCAGCTTAGGCGCTGCTGGCACAGATACGCAGTATTTT	CASSLGAAGTDTQYF
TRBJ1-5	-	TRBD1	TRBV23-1	TGCGCCAGCAGTCATAAACGACAGGGGGCTAACAATCAGCCCCAGCATTTT	CASSHKRQGANNQPQHF
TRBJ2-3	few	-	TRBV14	TGTGCCAGCAGCCAAGTTCGTGAGGCAGGAGGATGGGCAGATACGCAGTATTTT	CASSQVREAGGWADTQYF
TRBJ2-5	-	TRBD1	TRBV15	TGTGCCACCAGCAGCACAGGGGGCATAGAGACCCAGTACTTC	CATSSTGGIETQYF
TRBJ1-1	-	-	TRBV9	TGTGCCAGCAGCGTAGCCCACCTAGGGCAGGGGAACACTGAAGCTTTCTTT	CASSVAHLGQGNTEAFF